Listed below are T cell receptor beta chains from one sample, sequenced in a study of response to subunit inactivated influenza vaccine. Via MiXCR, TCRdb re-called the RT-PCR reads, giving one row per CDR3 protein. The sample comprises under 550,000 distinct CDR3 sequences, 7.2% of which are singletons, and over 10% rests with the top ten. Sample: PBMCs from blood, taken less than 30 months after vaccination. The source of these receptors is a man between 50 and 75 years old who received an inactivated influenza vaccine. Each CDR3 is given with its conserved first and last residue. A D gene is named only where the DNA matches it firmly. Clone size is not always given. Where it is, it says once, few, many or a class for expanded clones.

D gene	V gene	J gene	clone size	CDR3 DNA	CDR3 protein
-	TRBV4-3	TRBJ1-4	-	TGCGCCAGCAGCCAGACAGGAACTAATGAAAAACTGTTTTTT	CASSQTGTNEKLFF
-	TRBV7-9	TRBJ2-2	-	TGTGCCAGCAGCTTAGGGCGGGATTCGAACACCGGGGAGCTGTTTTTT	CASSLGRDSNTGELFF
TRBD1	TRBV5-1	TRBJ2-2	many	TGCGCCAGCAGAAGGACAGGGTCCGACGGGGAGCTGTTTTTT	CASRRTGSDGELFF
TRBD2	TRBV7-8	TRBJ2-5	few	TGTGCCAGCAGATTACTAGCGCCCCAAGAGACCCAGTACTTC	CASRLLAPQETQYF
TRBD2	TRBV7-9	TRBJ2-3	few	TGTGCCAGCAGCCCGGGAAGACTAGCTACGCAGTATTTT	CASSPGRLATQYF
-	TRBV12-3/TRBV12-4	TRBJ1-1	many	TGTGCCAGCAGTTTTTCCGCAGGGGACACTGAAGCTTTCTTT	CASSFSAGDTEAFF
-	TRBV7-2	TRBJ2-1	many	TGTGCCAGCAGCCCTCGTCGTGAGGGGGAGCAGTTCTTC	CASSPRREGEQFF
TRBD2	TRBV7-6	TRBJ2-2	few	TGTGCCAGCAGCTTAGTTCTAGCGGGAGGAGGCGGGGAGCTGTTTTTT	CASSLVLAGGGGELFF
-	TRBV29-1	TRBJ2-3	-	TGCAGCGGGGGGGGCCGGATCACAGATACGCAGTATTTT	CSGGGRITDTQYF
-	TRBV28	TRBJ2-3	few	TGTGCCAGCAGTTTATTCGGGTCCCCAGGAGCGTATTTT	CASSLFGSPGAYF
-	TRBV14	TRBJ2-7	few	TGTGCCAGCAGCCAAGCGCAGGGAGGAGAGCAGTACTTC	CASSQAQGGEQYF
TRBD1	TRBV4-3	TRBJ2-7	many	TGCGCCAGCAGCCCAGGGACAGGGCCCGACTACGAGCAGTACTTC	CASSPGTGPDYEQYF
-	TRBV12-3/TRBV12-4	TRBJ2-3	few	TGTGCCAGCAGTTTAGCCGTGCAGGGGGGTACGCAGTATTTT	CASSLAVQGGTQYF
TRBD2	TRBV5-1	TRBJ2-2	many	TGCGCCAGCAGCTTCGGACTAGCGGGAGACACCGGGGAGCTGTTTTTT	CASSFGLAGDTGELFF
TRBD1	TRBV6-2/TRBV6-3	TRBJ1-5	many	TGTGCCAGCAAAACGGGACAGGGGGTCGGCAATCAGCCCCAGCATTTT	CASKTGQGVGNQPQHF
TRBD1	TRBV20-1	TRBJ1-5	few	TGCAGTGCCCGAGACAGGGCCGATCAGCCCCAGCATTTT	CSARDRADQPQHF
-	TRBV9	TRBJ1-1	few	TGTGCCAGCAGCGGAGACAGTGGGAACACTGAAGCTTTCTTT	CASSGDSGNTEAFF
-	TRBV20-1	TRBJ2-2	-	TGCAGTGCCCAGCCAGTTGGCACCGGGGAGCTGTTTTTT	CSAQPVGTGELFF
TRBD2	TRBV7-2	TRBJ2-3	many	TGTGCCAGCAGCTATCGACTAGCGGGAGGGCCAGATACGCAGTATTTT	CASSYRLAGGPDTQYF
TRBD1	TRBV5-1	TRBJ2-2	few	TGCGCCAGCAGCGTGGACAGGGGGCGCGGCATCGGCCACACCGGGGAGCTGTTTTTT	CASSVDRGRGIGHTGELFF
-	TRBV4-2	TRBJ1-3	many	TGTGCCAGCAGCCAAGCCTCGACCGTGACTGGAAACACCATATATTTT	CASSQASTVTGNTIYF
-	TRBV3-1	TRBJ1-2	-	TGTGCCAGCAGCCAAGATTTACAGGGCTATGGCTACACCTTC	CASSQDLQGYGYTF
-	TRBV7-2	TRBJ1-5	many	TGTGCCAGCAGCTTTCAGGGGTTCAATCAGCCCCAGCATTTT	CASSFQGFNQPQHF
TRBD1	TRBV19	TRBJ1-2	-	TGTGCCAGTAGTCGAAACTATAGGGGACAGGGTGTTCGTAGCTATGGCTACACCTTC	CASSRNYRGQGVRSYGYTF
-	TRBV6-5	TRBJ2-2	many	TGTGCCAGCAGTTACGGGTTGGAGTGGGCCGGGGAGCTGTTTTTT	CASSYGLEWAGELFF
-	TRBV20-1	TRBJ1-2	few	TGCAGCGCCAAGGGCGCCGACTATGGCTACACCTTC	CSAKGADYGYTF
-	TRBV7-9	TRBJ2-2	many	TGTGCCAGCAGCTTAGAGGGCCCCCAAGGCGGGGAGCTGTTTTTT	CASSLEGPQGGELFF
-	TRBV6-2/TRBV6-3	TRBJ2-1	many	TGTGCCAGCAGTCCTCAGACAGGTTTCCCCTACAATGAGCAGTTCTTC	CASSPQTGFPYNEQFF
-	TRBV13	TRBJ1-2	-	TGTGCCAGCAGCTTACAGAAAAACTATGGCTACACCTTC	CASSLQKNYGYTF
-	TRBV7-2	TRBJ1-6	-	TGTGCCAGCAGCCCGATTCAAGGTTCACCCCTCCACTTT	CASSPIQGSPLHF
-	TRBV4-2	TRBJ1-1	many	TGTGCCAGCAGCCAAACAGGAGTTGAAGCTTTCTTT	CASSQTGVEAFF
TRBD2	TRBV12-3/TRBV12-4	TRBJ2-3	few	TGTGCCAGCAGTTCCTATCTAGCGGGAGGCACAGATACGCAGTATTTT	CASSSYLAGGTDTQYF
-	TRBV11-3	TRBJ1-1	many	TGTGCCAGCAGCTTAGCAGCGAACACTGAAGCTTTCTTT	CASSLAANTEAFF
TRBD2	TRBV24-1	TRBJ2-1	few	TGTGCCACCAGTGATCGACTAGCGGGGCCCCACAATGAGCAGTTCTTC	CATSDRLAGPHNEQFF
TRBD2	TRBV29-1	TRBJ2-1	many	TGCAGCGTTGTAGGGACTAGCGGGAGAGCCGACTACAATGAGCAGTTCTTC	CSVVGTSGRADYNEQFF
-	TRBV5-5	TRBJ2-3	-	TGTGCCAGCAGCCGCAGGGGGGATGGAGGGAGTAATACGCAGTATTTT	CASSRRGDGGSNTQYF
-	TRBV25-1	TRBJ1-1	-	TGTGCCAGCAGTGAAGGAGGGCCCCGGACTGAAGCTTTCTTT	CASSEGGPRTEAFF
-	TRBV7-9	TRBJ2-7	many	TGTGCCAGCAGCGGAGCCCGGAGTCCCTACGAGCAGTACTTC	CASSGARSPYEQYF
-	TRBV6-5	TRBJ1-5	many	TGTGCCAGCAGTCCCTCGATAAGAAATCAGCCCCAGCATTTT	CASSPSIRNQPQHF
-	TRBV12-3/TRBV12-4	TRBJ1-2	-	TGTGCCAGCAGTTTAGGGGAAGGGGGGGGCTACACCTTC	CASSLGEGGGYTF
TRBD2	TRBV20-1	TRBJ2-7	-	TGCAGTGCTAGAGATCAAGTAGCGGGAGTCTACGAGCAGTACTTC	CSARDQVAGVYEQYF
TRBD1	TRBV20-1	TRBJ1-5	-	TGCAGTGCCACTCCCGGGACAGTAAATCAGCCCCAGCATTTT	CSATPGTVNQPQHF
TRBD2	TRBV4-1	TRBJ2-1	many	TGCGCCAGCAGCCAAGCTAGCGGGGGTTACAATGAGCAGTTCTTC	CASSQASGGYNEQFF
TRBD2	TRBV6-5	TRBJ2-1	few	TGTGCCAGCAGCTTAGCGGGAGGGCCTGTCGATGAGCAGTTCTTC	CASSLAGGPVDEQFF
-	TRBV20-1	TRBJ2-4	many	TGCAGTGCTGGGGATGGAAGTGGAACGAAAAACATTCAGTACTTC	CSAGDGSGTKNIQYF
-	TRBV27	TRBJ2-2	-	TGTGCCAGCAGTTTATCGGCAGCAACGGGGACCGGGGAGCTGTTTTTT	CASSLSAATGTGELFF